This T cell receptor (beta chain) was obtained from a study of cytomegalovirus exposure and HLA in healthy donors. PCR involved 60 Vbeta and 13 Jbeta primers. The method was immunoSEQ multiplex PCR; TCRdb's version includes in-frame clones alone and lacks a portion of them. Counted here are about 130,000 clones, about four fifths occurring once; the ten biggest clones make up around 0.67%. General study findings and limits: In an earlier analysis, in some 500 donors, most V segments appeared productive either ~87% or ~30% of the time. Researchers catalogued some 160 TCR beta chains as cytomegalovirus-associated.

Concerning this clone: Its antigen is not identified.

CDR3 size: 15 residues. Looked up from germline, CDR1 is SQVTM and CDR2 is ANQGSEA. V lost 7 bases and J lost 4; bases outside the gene matches: 11. Sequenced sample: PBMCs. The rearrangement uses TRBV29-1 and TRBJ2-1; 9 bases fit TRBD1. This TCR was recovered from a man aged 18 to 30 in good health and CMV-seronegative. The CDR3 spells CSAERRDRAYNEQFF. CDR3 bases: TGCAGCGCCGAAAGGAGGGACAGGGCTTACAATGAGCAGTTCTTC.